A single sample gave rise to the 31 T cell receptor beta chains below, sequenced in a study of beta chain features in type 1 diabetes. Sequencing targeted expressed TCRB transcripts, as all isolated RNA had been reverse transcribed. Profiled with immunoSEQ multiplex PCR; TCRdb holds only in-frame clones, not every one. This table holds about 650,000 clones, around 12% found once. Their antigen targets remain unknown. Study observations and caveats: Among all four CD4+ subsets, Type 1 diabetes patients had TCRB CDR3s that were moderately but significantly shorter.

Source material: naive CD4+ T cells from blood. All receptors come from a man aged 25-40 years with type 1 diabetes.

This clone was counted a few times. The chain carries TRBV12-5 and TRBJ2-1; D not resolved. CDR3 length: 13 residues. Trimming cost V 6 bases and J 4 bases, with 10 bases left between them. Germline-derived CDR1 and CDR2 are LGHNT and FRNRAP. In DNA, the CDR3 is TGTGCTAGTGGCCTATGGGAATACAATGAGCAGTTCTTC. This gives the protein CASGLWEYNEQFF.

V is TRBV6-5 and J is TRBJ2-7; D remains unclear. Looked up from germline, CDR1 is MNHEY and CDR2 is SVGAGI. The CDR3 covers 14 residues. The V end was cut by 5 bases, the J end by 3 bases, with 14 bases between. As DNA, the CDR3 is TGTGCCAGCAGTACGTGGACGGAAGACTACGAGCAGTACTTC. Translation: CASSTWTEDYEQYF.

The CDR3 DNA is TGTGCCAGCAGCGGCGGGACACAACAAGAGACCCAGTACTTC. Protein sequence: CASSGGTQQETQYF. This rearrangement joins TRBV5-4 to TRBJ2-5; D may be TRBD1 or TRBD2 (6 bases each). Germline values: CDR1 SGHNT, CDR2 YYREEE (reference sequence). V lost 4 bases and J lost 2, with 12 bases in between. CDR3 length: 14 residues.

The J gene is TRBJ1-4, the V gene TRBV11-3; possible D gene TRBD1, 5 bases. V lost 2 bases and J lost 5, with 9 bases in between. CDR1 SGHNT and CDR2 YENEEA come from the germline V gene. There are 14 residues in the CDR3. The CDR3 here is CASSLRGGNEKLFF. Written as DNA, the CDR3 is TGTGCCAGCAGCTTAAGGGGTGGCAATGAAAAACTGTTTTTT. The full variable domain, rest sourced from reference TRBV11-3 and TRBJ1-4, is EAGVVQSPRYKIIEKKQPVAFWCNPISGHNTLYWYLQNLGQGPELLIRYENEEAVDDSQLPKDRFSAERLKGVDSTLKIQPAELGDSAVYLCASSLRGGNEKLFFGSGTQLSVL.

In its sample, this clone was seen a few times. V usage is TRBV18 and J usage is TRBJ2-5; D call uncertain. Trimming cost V 6 bases and J 2 bases, with 10 bases left between them. The germline V gene has CDR1 KGHSH and CDR2 LQKENI. CDR3 length: 13 amino acids. This CDR3 reads CASSRRVQETQYF. For the CDR3, the DNA is TGTGCCAGCTCTCGTAGGGTGCAAGAGACCCAGTACTTC.

The chain carries TRBV30 and TRBJ2-1; 11 bases are shared with TRBD2. The CDR3 loop spans 18 amino acids. J was trimmed by 2 bases and V by 1 base; bases with no gene match: 10. CDR1 is GTSNPN and CDR2 is SVGIG in the germline V gene (reference sequence). CDR3 in amino acids: CAWSGRGSGGETYNEQFF. The CDR3 coding sequence is TGTGCCTGGAGTGGCCGGGGTAGCGGGGGGGAAACCTACAATGAGCAGTTCTTC.

The sample holds a few counts of this clone. This sample includes further DNA sequences coding for the same CDR3. The chain has TRBV20-1 and TRBJ2-7, with D unresolved. The CDR3 consists of 10 residues. V was clipped by 6 bases and J by 4 bases, with 7 bases between them. Germline lookup yields CDR1 DFQATT and CDR2 SNEGSKA (reference sequence). As DNA, the CDR3 is TGCAGTGCCCGAGTTTACGAGCAGTACTTC. Amino acids: CSARVYEQYF.

J is TRBJ1-6 and V is TRBV4-1, with 7 bases identical to TRBD1. CDR1 MGHRA and CDR2 YSYEKL come from the germline V gene. V gave up 1 base and J gave up 10 bases; unmatched junction bases: 7. There are 15 residues in the CDR3. DNA of the CDR3: TGCGCCAGCAGCCAAGCCGGGACAGCGGGATCACCCCTCCACTTT. Its translation: CASSQAGTAGSPLHF.

Only a few counts were recorded for this clone. Other DNA sequences from this sample encode an identical CDR3 as well. The chain couples TRBV7-2 to TRBJ1-5; D uncertain. Trimming took 2 bases from V and 1 from J, leaving 3 bases between them. The CDR3 extends over 13 amino acids. CDR1 is SGHTA and CDR2 is FQGNSA in the germline V gene. The CDR3 spells CASSLISNQPQHF. CDR3 coding DNA: TGTGCCAGCAGCTTAATCAGCAATCAGCCCCAGCATTTT.

In this sample, this clone turned up a few times. This chain uses TRBV27 with TRBJ2-1, with TRBD2 matching over 7 bases. This CDR3 contains 15 residues. Germline lookup yields CDR1 MNHEY and CDR2 SMNVEV (reference sequence). Unmatched junction bases numbered 4, after V lost 3 bases and J lost 2 bases. As DNA, the CDR3 is TGTGCCAGCAGTTTCAGCGGGACCACCTACAATGAGCAGTTCTTC. As protein: CASSFSGTTYNEQFF.

The chain links TRBV10-1 to TRBJ2-3, with D perhaps assigned TRBD1 or TRBD2 (5 bases each). V lost 5 bases and J lost 6, with 12 bases in between. Germline lookup yields CDR1 WNHNN and CDR2 SYGVQD (reference sequence). There are 13 residues in the CDR3. The CDR3 bases are TGCGCCAGCAGTAACCGGGGCGCGGATACGCAGTATTTT. Its protein is CASSNRGADTQYF.

The V and J genes are TRBV18 and TRBJ1-4; D uncertain. This CDR3 has 13 residues. Trimming left V 2 bases short and J 6 bases short, with 7 bases between. CDR1 KGHSH and CDR2 LQKENI come from the germline V gene. The chain's CDR3 is CASSPVRDEKLFF. The DNA of the CDR3 is TGTGCCAGCTCACCAGTTCGGGATGAAAAACTGTTTTTT.

This clone appeared a few times. V gene TRBV6-1 combines with J gene TRBJ1-2; D is uncertain. V was trimmed by 4 bases and J by 5 bases, leaving 17 bases between them. CDR1 and CDR2 (germline): MNHNS, SASEGT. The CDR3 spans 15 residues. CDR3 bases: TGTGCCAGCAGTGGACCGCTCCGGTTAGGATATGGCTACACCTTC. This codes for CASSGPLRLGYGYTF.

The rearrangement joins TRBV2 to TRBJ2-3; 12 bases map to TRBD2. J was trimmed by 5 bases and V by 4 bases; bases with no gene match: 4. There are 15 residues in the CDR3. Germline lookup yields CDR1 SNHLY and CDR2 FYNNEI. Written as DNA, the CDR3 is TGTGCCAGCAGTGTGACTAGCGGGGGAGGAGATACGCAGTATTTT. Its translation: CASSVTSGGGDTQYF.

This chain links TRBV7-9 with TRBJ2-3; the D call may be TRBD1 or TRBD2 (6 bases each). Germline V gene data show CDR1 as SEHNR and CDR2 as FQNEAQ (reference sequence). Trimming pared 1 base from V and 4 bases from J, leaving 12 bases between. This CDR3 region has 15 residues. CDR3 in amino acids: CASSLGGGNADTQYF. CDR3 coding DNA: TGTGCCAGCAGCTTAGGAGGGGGGAACGCAGATACGCAGTATTTT.

V gene TRBV14 combines with J gene TRBJ2-2; D perhaps matches TRBD1 (5 bases). V was clipped by 4 bases and J by 1 base, with 7 bases between them. This CDR3 has 14 residues. The V gene's germline CDR1 is SGHDN and CDR2 FVKESK. The CDR3 nucleotides read TGTGCCAGCAGCCCCGACAGGAACACCGGGGAGCTGTTTTTT. It encodes CASSPDRNTGELFF. Supplemented by reference TRBV14 and TRBJ2-2, the full variable domain reads EAGVTQFPSHSVIEKGQTVTLRCDPISGHDNLYWYRRVMGKEIKFLLHFVKESKQDESGMPNNRFLAERTGGTYSTLKVQPAELEDSGVYFCASSPDRNTGELFFGEGSRLTVL.

The chain recombines TRBV14 with TRBJ1-5, with D perhaps matching TRBD1 (5 bases). This CDR3 has 14 residues. Trimming stripped 1 base from V and 9 bases from J, with 13 bases between. Germline CDR1 reads SGHDN; CDR2 reads FVKESK. DNA of the CDR3: TGTGCCAGCAGCCAAGCTGGAAGGGGAATGCCCCAGCATTTT. Residues: CASSQAGRGMPQHF. Using reference TRBV14 and TRBJ1-5 for the parts outside the CDR3, the full variable domain is EAGVTQFPSHSVIEKGQTVTLRCDPISGHDNLYWYRRVMGKEIKFLLHFVKESKQDESGMPNNRFLAERTGGTYSTLKVQPAELEDSGVYFCASSQAGRGMPQHFGDGTRLSIL.

This clone appeared many times. The chain links TRBV11-2 to TRBJ2-3; D remains ambiguous. V was shortened by 5 bases and J by 2 bases, with 23 bases between the two germline ends. Per germline, CDR1 SGHAT and CDR2 FQNNGV. The CDR3 extends over 18 amino acids. The CDR3 DNA follows: TGTGCCAGCAGCCTTCTGGGTATCCGTTCCCAACTCACAGATACGCAGTATTTT. Amino acid sequence: CASSLLGIRSQLTDTQYF. The variable domain in full, completed from reference TRBV11-2 and TRBJ2-3, reads EAGVAQSPRYKIIEKRQSVAFWCNPISGHATLYWYQQILGQGPKLLIQFQNNGVVDDSQLPKDRFSAERLKGVDSTLKIQPAKLEDSAVYLCASSLLGIRSQLTDTQYFGPGTRLTVL.

This chain links TRBV6-5 with TRBJ2-7, with 11 nucleotides matching TRBD1. Germline lookup yields CDR1 MNHEY and CDR2 SVGAGI. With V trimmed by 0 bases and J by 5 bases, 3 bases remained unmatched. The CDR3 consists of 15 residues. This CDR3 is CASSYSGQGVHEQYF. The CDR3 DNA reads as TGTGCCAGCAGTTACTCGGGACAGGGGGTGCACGAGCAGTACTTC.

This chain uses TRBV7-8 with TRBJ2-1; the D gene is possibly TRBD2 (6 bases). V lost 8 bases and J lost 0, with 11 bases in between. The CDR3 length is 14 residues. Germline lookup yields CDR1 SGHVS and CDR2 FQNEAQ. CDR3 amino acids: CASPGEASYNEQFF. The CDR3 DNA reads TGTGCCAGCCCCGGGGAGGCCTCCTACAATGAGCAGTTCTTC.

The V and J genes are TRBV14 and TRBJ2-3, with 7 bases lining up with TRBD1. The trim removed 3 bases at V and 14 bases at J, leaving 14 bases unmatched. The CDR3 has 14 amino acids. Per the germline V gene, CDR1 is SGHDN and CDR2 is FVKESK. CDR3 in amino acids: CASSQGSGTAPRYF. In DNA, the CDR3 is TGTGCCAGCAGCCAGGGGTCAGGGACAGCGCCTCGGTATTTT.

V usage is TRBV6-5 and J usage is TRBJ1-4, with 7 bases aligning to TRBD1. Germline CDR1 reads MNHEY; CDR2 reads SVGAGI. The CDR3 sequence is 14 residues long. J was trimmed by 10 bases and V by 5 bases; bases with no gene match: 10. CDR3 in amino acids: CASSERQGETKLFF. The CDR3 DNA follows: TGTGCCAGCAGTGAACGACAGGGAGAAACAAAACTGTTTTTT.

This clone turned up a few times. J is TRBJ2-1 and V is TRBV7-2; D is uncertain. The CDR3 runs to 14 residues. V shed 0 bases and J shed 4 bases, with 7 bases lying between them. Germline loops: CDR1 SGHTA, CDR2 FQGNSA. CDR3 region: CASSLAQAYNEQFF. CDR3 nucleotides: TGTGCCAGCAGCTTAGCGCAGGCTTACAATGAGCAGTTCTTC.

This clone was recorded a few times. The CDR3 region is CASSRQVFMNTEAFF. The CDR3 region has the DNA TGTGCCAGCAGCCGACAGGTTTTTATGAACACTGAAGCTTTCTTT. The rearrangement uses TRBV7-9 and TRBJ1-1, with D possibly matching TRBD1 (6 bases). CDR1 is SEHNR, CDR2 FQNEAQ, per germline (reference sequence). Trimming took off 5 bases at V and 0 bases at J, with 13 bases between the two ends. The CDR3 runs 15 residues.

This clone was seen a handful of times. The chain employs TRBV11-2 and TRBJ2-7; D not certain. The germline gives CDR1 SGHAT, CDR2 FQNNGV. V lost 5 bases and J lost 4, with 6 bases in between. This CDR3 has 11 amino acids. CDR3 nucleotide sequence: TGTGCCAGCAGCGCTGCGTACGAGCAGTACTTC. Translating gives CASSAAYEQYF.

The chain recombines TRBV7-2 with TRBJ1-2; D is ambiguous. The CDR3 consists of 13 residues. Trimming removed 8 bases from V and 8 bases from J, with 18 bases in between. The V gene's germline CDR1 is SGHTA and CDR2 FQGNSA. The CDR3 DNA sequence: TGTGCCAGCGGAAAATCGGACGTAAAGGGCTACACCTTC. Amino acid sequence: CASGKSDVKGYTF.

The chain is built from TRBV19 and TRBJ2-5; D gene uncertain. The germline gives CDR1 LNHDA, CDR2 SQIVND (reference sequence). The CDR3 runs 15 residues. V gave up 0 bases and J gave up 3 bases, with 11 bases separating them. CDR3 sequence: CASSIDDIGKETQYF. The CDR3 DNA reads TGTGCCAGTAGTATAGATGATATCGGAAAAGAGACCCAGTACTTC.

This clone occurred a few times. V and J are TRBV7-9 and TRBJ2-5; D is possibly TRBD2 (5 bases). The CDR3 spans 15 residues. The V end lost 1 base, the J end lost 4 bases, and 13 bases lay between the germline ends. CDR1 and CDR2 from the germline V gene are SEHNR and FQNEAQ (reference sequence). DNA for the CDR3: TGTGCCAGCAGCTTAGGATCGGGGATTGGAGAGACCCAGTACTTC. It encodes CASSLGSGIGETQYF. Looking up the rest from reference TRBV7-9 and TRBJ2-5 gives the full variable domain: DTGVSQNPRHKITKRGQNVTFRCDPISEHNRLYWYRQTLGQGPEFLTYFQNEAQLEKSRLLSDRFSAERPKGSFSTLEIQRTEQGDSAMYLCASSLGSGIGETQYFGPGTRLLVL.

The chain is built from TRBV5-6 and TRBJ1-1; no definite D call. CDR1 and CDR2 (germline): SGHDT, YYEEEE. V lost 4 bases to trimming and J lost 2 bases, with 15 bases between them. The CDR3 spans 15 residues. CDR3: CASSAAVGINTEAFF. The CDR3 DNA follows: TGTGCCAGCAGCGCCGCGGTCGGCATCAACACTGAAGCTTTCTTT.

V usage is TRBV5-8 and J usage is TRBJ1-5; 9 positions match TRBD1. The CDR3 contains 14 residues. The V gene end was trimmed by 5 bases and the J gene end by 4 bases; junction bases not matched to a gene: 4. Germline-derived CDR1 and CDR2 are SGHTS and YDEGEE. This CDR3 reads CASSWTGVNQPQHF. As DNA, the CDR3 is TGTGCCAGCAGTTGGACAGGGGTTAATCAGCCCCAGCATTTT.

In this sample, this clone turned up a few times. The rearrangement joins TRBV29-1 to TRBJ1-2; 9 bases are a match to TRBD1. This CDR3 region has 13 residues. Unmatched junction bases numbered 11, after V lost 8 bases and J lost 7 bases. Germline V gene data show CDR1 as SQVTM and CDR2 as ANQGSEA. CDR3 in DNA: TGCAGCTTGCGGGACAGGGAGAAAGGTGGCTACACCTTC. Its translation is CSLRDREKGGYTF.